This TCR beta chain came from a study of shared clonotypes between healthy human individuals. This clone was recorded many times. Its antigen is not identified. The repertoire was sequenced with immunoSEQ multiplex PCR; TCRdb's copy has only in-frame clones and lacks some. The table records around 1.9 million clones, under 95% of them present only once. CD8 cells classed as naive were CD45RO-negative and positively selected for CCR7, excluding terminally differentiated effector memory CD45RA+ cells. Each of the donors was a healthy adult who was HIV-negative and had not had a recent acute infection or vaccination. Regarding the study as a whole: Across subsets, estimated richness was generally greater for naive than for memory populations. In having few donors, the study represented limited genetic and exposure-history diversity.

CDR1 SGHRS and CDR2 YFSETQ come from the germline V gene. V was shortened by 5 bases and J by 6 bases, with 12 bases between the two germline ends. The CDR3 loop spans 13 amino acids. The V gene is TRBV5-1, the J gene TRBJ2-1, with D possibly TRBD2 on 6 matching bases. The sequence came from a young man in good health. Some clones in this sample may be carry-over from other donors' samples. Sequencing was performed on naive CD8+ T cells from PBMCs. The CDR3 spells CASRRESSNEQFF. The CDR3 DNA reads TGCGCCAGCAGACGGGAGTCGTCCAATGAGCAGTTCTTC.